The source of this T cell receptor (beta chain) is a study of blood T cells in healthy people across ages (dated by TCRdb to between 2014 and 2017). Looking at the study overall: In model experiments, roughly one uniquely barcoded TCR beta cDNA molecule per two T cells was captured by template switching. The study measured age-related changes in TCR beta repertoire diversity using deep sequencing normalized with unique cDNA molecular identifiers. The donors were divided into four age groups: young (average around 16 years), middle-aged (approximately 41), aged (approximately 62) and long-lived (about 84). To avoid experimental bias, donors of different ages were randomly spread across the sequencing lanes. Two additional independent replicas of 1 million unique cDNA reads from the same blood draw were analyzed for two donors (one aged 18 to 29 and one aged 80 or older).

Donors were approximately 42 systemically healthy Caucasian individuals from Russia aged about 6 to 100 years. Each donor gave around 9 milliliters of peripheral blood, collected into EDTA-treated Vacutainer tubes. Ficoll-Paque density-gradient centrifugation was used to isolate PBMCs, with at least 6.5 million per sample. Total RNA was extracted from PBMCs with Trizol reagent, with at least 6 micrograms obtained per sample. Naive CD45RAhigh/CD27high T cell percentages were measured by flow cytometry on a PBMC aliquot from every donor. Results the study describes overall, beyond this receptor: Since profiling was done on bulk unsorted PBMCs, naive and antigen-experienced compartments could not be conclusively compared. The long-lived group showed more naive CD4+ T cells, fewer expanded clones and increased TCR diversity than the aged group, suggesting age selection. As age increased, observed TCR beta diversity per million T cells dropped in a roughly linear way, and a significant reduction was already evident by age 40. Donor CMV infection status was unknown, potentially confounding age-related changes in expanded clonotypes. Total diversity estimates from one million sequenced T cells were considered lower bounds and underestimates. There was a strong correlation between observed TCR beta diversity and the percentage of naive T cells measured by flow cytometry.

For this clonotype: The antigen it recognizes is unknown. Per-base qualities were not stored, and no clone one base away is much larger.

The library came from 5' RACE. Sequencing relied on an Illumina HiSeq 2500. A second 7 to 11 cycle PCR used a sample-barcoded 5' primer and a J-beta primer mix. A template-switch 5' adaptor carrying 12 random nucleotides introduced a unique molecular identifier onto each TCR beta cDNA molecule. Each sample yielded at least 3 million CDR3-containing paired-end reads. First-strand cDNA synthesis was performed from all RNA using the Mint cDNA synthesis kit, with priming by a TRBC-specific oligonucleotide. After uracil-DNA glycosylase treatment, a first 18-cycle PCR used universal primers M1SS and BC2_uni_R on all cDNA. The authors' pipeline ran thus. For normalization, 1 million high-quality reads, each with a distinct molecular identifier, were randomly selected from each sample. Instead of being binned into consensus sequences, reads that shared molecular identifiers were thrown out. MiTCR, run with a Q25 quality threshold and the strictest error-elimination algorithm, handled CDR3 identification, clonotype clustering and error correction. Lower-bound total TCR beta diversity was estimated with a nonparametric unseen species model using Euler transformation. TCRdb redid the processing of the public reads, applying fastp at Q25 and MiXCR, and retained in-frame beta chains. All rows with the same CDR3 protein become a single entry with the most common DNA and genes. Here the V and J calls rest on TCRdb's processing, not on the authors' analysis. Across this sample there are 730,000 or so distinct CDR3 sequences, with 40% to 45% seen only once. Together, the top ten hold around a fifth of the sample.

Material for sequencing was blood. The clonotype originates from a woman aged 60-75 years in good health.

The nucleotides read TGCGCCAGCAGCTTAGGGACGGGTACGACCTCATCCTATGGCTACACCTTC. Translated, it reads CASSLGTGTTSSYGYTF. The receptor chain draws on TRBV5-1 and TRBJ1-2; TRBD1 is possibly the D segment (5 matching bases). The CDR3 sequence holds 17 residues, the cysteine and phenylalanine included. The CDR3 DNA has 51 bases and is translated from base 1. The germline V gene specifies SGHRS as CDR1 and YFSETQ as CDR2. The trim is 2 bases for V and 4 bases for J, with a gap of 21 bases between the germline ends. Outside the CDR3, residues come from the reference TRBV5-1 and TRBJ1-2 proteins, so the full variable domain is: KAGVTQTPRYLIKTRGQQVTLSCSPISGHRSVSWYQQTPGQGLQFLFEYFSETQRNKGNFPGRFSGRQFSNSRSEMNVSTLELGDSALYLCASSLGTGTTSSYGYTFGSGTRLTVV.